A single sample gave rise to the 22 T cell receptor beta chains below, sequenced in a study of PD-1 blockade in classical Hodgkin lymphoma (dated by TCRdb to 2020 to 2021). Libraries were made using the immunoSEQ multiplex PCR assay. The table comes from immuneACCESS by way of TCRdb, which keeps in-frame sequences with V and J called. Part of the clones is missing from these tables; in studies checked, under half for an unresolved V gene and the rest for unknown reasons. In all, the sample holds fewer than 3,000 clones, and 70% to 75% of those were seen once. Clones ranked in the top ten supply around 24% of the sample. The time point label of this sample denotes: cycle 4 day 1 (C4D1), after more than five weeks of nivolumab. Every trial patient had relapsed after autologous stem cell transplantation, and cohorts A, B and C differed in prior brentuximab vedotin exposure. Magnetic negative selection with a Miltenyi CD8+ T cell isolation kit was used to purify CD8+ T cells from thawed PBMCs.

The specimen comprised CD8+ T cells from blood, sampled before the fourth cycle of nivolumab. Receptors were obtained from a human donor with classical Hodgkin lymphoma.

This clone was seen a few times. This chain links TRBV7-9 with TRBJ1-6; no definite D call. V was clipped by 3 bases and J by 2 bases, with 11 bases between them. The CDR3 has 16 residues. Per germline, CDR1 SEHNR and CDR2 FQNEAQ (reference sequence). This CDR3 is CASSLTDLAYNSPLHF. As DNA, the CDR3 is TGTGCCAGCAGCTTGACGGACCTGGCCTATAATTCACCCCTCCACTTT.

This clone was recorded once. The gene calls are TRBV7-1 and TRBJ2-3; D may correspond to TRBD1 or TRBD2 (5 bases each). TRBV7-1 counts as an open reading frame of uncertain function. V was clipped by 5 bases and J by 1 base, with 16 bases between them. The CDR3 is made up of 16 amino acids. The CDR3 coding sequence is TGTGCCAGCAGCCCGGGACCCGCGCGGGGCACAGATACGCAGTATTTT. Residues: CASSPGPARGTDTQYF.

CDR3 sequence: CASSQDWTGGMNTEAFF. The CDR3 DNA sequence: TGCGCCAGCAGCCAAGATTGGACAGGGGGCATGAACACTGAAGCTTTCTTT. The genes are TRBV4-1 and TRBJ1-1, with 11 bases that match TRBD1. V dropped 0 bases and J dropped 0; count of bases not matched to a gene: 3. The CDR3 totals 17 residues. The V gene's germline CDR1 is MGHRA and CDR2 YSYEKL.

In DNA form, the CDR3 reads TGCGCCAGCAGCCAAGATGGGGACAGCATAGATGAGCAGTTCTTC. Its protein is CASSQDGDSIDEQFF. The chain is built from TRBV4-3 and TRBJ2-1; 7 nucleotides align to TRBD1. CDR1 and CDR2 (germline): LGHNA, YSLEER. J lost 8 bases, V lost 0 bases, and 7 bases had no gene match. This CDR3 comprises 15 residues.

The chain has TRBV4-1 and TRBJ1-2, with unresolved D. The germline V and J ends were trimmed by 2 bases and 4 bases, with 8 bases remaining between them. Germline V gives CDR1 MGHRA, CDR2 YSYEKL. CDR3 length equals 13 residues. This CDR3 is CASSQSNSYGYTF. The CDR3 DNA is TGCGCCAGCAGCCAATCTAACAGCTATGGCTACACCTTC.

The rearrangement uses TRBV6-5 and TRBJ1-2; D unresolved. The CDR3 covers 14 residues. V was pared by 5 bases and J by 8 bases, with 18 bases between. CDR1 and CDR2 from the germline V gene are MNHEY and SVGAGI. The CDR3 bases are TGTGCCAGCAGTCCCCCGTATTCGCTATTCGGCTACACCTTC. Amino acid sequence: CASSPPYSLFGYTF.

The V and J genes are TRBV6-4 and TRBJ1-5; D is possibly TRBD1 (5 bases). Germline lookup yields CDR1 MRHNA and CDR2 SNTAGT. The CDR3 runs to 17 residues. V was clipped by 6 bases and J by 1 base, with 19 bases between them. For the CDR3, the DNA is TGTGCCAGCAGCCGTCGCTCCGGGGGGAAAAGCAATCAGCCCCAGCATTTT. Translation gives CASSRRSGGKSNQPQHF.

A single count supports this clone. The genes are TRBV4-2 and TRBJ1-2; TRBD1 is a possible D gene (5 bases). The CDR3 sequence is 14 residues long. V gave up 5 bases and J gave up 6 bases, with 16 bases separating them. Germline V lookup: CDR1 LGHNA, CDR2 YNFKEQ. CDR3 DNA sequence: TGTGCCAGCAGCTTGAACGGGGGGATAGATGGCTACACCTTC. It translates to CASSLNGGIDGYTF.

The genes are TRBV2 and TRBJ1-1, with D hard to call. This CDR3 contains 15 residues. V was clipped by 2 bases and J by 3 bases, with 13 bases between them. The V gene's germline CDR1 is SNHLY and CDR2 FYNNEI. The CDR3 nucleotides read TGTGCCAGCAGTGAATCGGGGTTTATGGACACTGAAGCTTTCTTT. Its translation: CASSESGFMDTEAFF.

CDR3 DNA sequence: TGCGCCAGCAGCCAAGGTGCTGAAGCTTTCTTT. The encoded protein is CASSQGAEAFF. The V and J genes are TRBV4-3 and TRBJ1-1; D is undetermined. Germline CDR1 reads LGHNA; CDR2 reads YSLEER. Trimming left V 1 base short and J 6 bases short, with 3 bases between. CDR3 length: 11 amino acids.

The chain is built from TRBV6-5 and TRBJ2-4; 9 bases fit TRBD2. Trimming took 2 bases from V and 0 from J; bases not matched to a gene: 2. The CDR3 is 16 residues long. CDR1 and CDR2 (germline): MNHEY, SVGAGI. The CDR3 DNA is TGTGCCAGCAGTTACCTAGCGGGAATAGCCAAAAACATTCAGTACTTC. It specifies CASSYLAGIAKNIQYF.

The V gene is TRBV29-1, the J gene TRBJ1-1; maybe TRBD1 (6 bases). The CDR3 has 10 residues. The ends were cut back, 6 bases at V and 11 bases at J, with 13 bases in the middle. Germline lookup yields CDR1 SQVTM and CDR2 ANQGSEA. The CDR3 DNA reads as TGCAGCGTGGGGGCCCAACGGGCTTTCTTT. This gives the protein CSVGAQRAFF.

This clone was seen a few times. This chain connects TRBV28 to TRBJ1-1, with 9 bases lining up with TRBD1. V dropped 1 base and J dropped 7; count of bases not matched to a gene: 7. CDR1 MDHEN and CDR2 SYDVKM come from the germline V gene. There are 15 residues in the CDR3. In nucleotides, the CDR3 is TGTGCCAGCAGTTTATTTATAGGACAGGGGTATGAAGCTTTCTTT. This codes for CASSLFIGQGYEAFF.

This chain joins TRBV7-6 and TRBJ2-1, with 7 bases identical to TRBD1. The length of the CDR3 is 16 residues. V lost 7 bases, J lost 5 bases, and 14 bases stayed unmatched. Germline CDR1 is SGHVS and CDR2 is FNYEAQ. The CDR3 loop reads CASTARLTGPDNEQFF. The DNA for the CDR3 is TGTGCCAGCACCGCAAGGTTGACAGGGCCCGACAATGAGCAGTTCTTC. Filled out from reference TRBV7-6 and TRBJ2-1, the complete variable domain reads GAGVSQSPRYKVTKRGQDVALRCDPISGHVSLYWYRQALGQGPEFLTYFNYEAQQDKSGLPNDRFSAERPEGSISTLTIQRTEQRDSAMYRCASTARLTGPDNEQFFGPGTRLTVL.

The chain recombines TRBV29-1 with TRBJ2-3; TRBD2 matches 8 bases. Germline values: CDR1 SQVTM, CDR2 ANQGSEA. J was trimmed by 0 bases and V by 6 bases; bases with no gene match: 2. The length of the CDR3 is 13 residues. This CDR3 reads CSVGGGSTDTQYF. The CDR3 DNA follows: TGCAGCGTCGGGGGGGGGAGCACAGATACGCAGTATTTT.

This clone was counted only a few times. The V call is TRBV4-3, the J call TRBJ1-1, with unresolved D. Trimming removed 0 bases from V and 1 base from J, with 9 bases in between. CDR3 length: 15 amino acids. Germline CDR1 and CDR2: LGHNA and YSLEER. This CDR3 is CASSQDSWENTEAFF. For the CDR3, the DNA is TGCGCCAGCAGCCAAGACAGCTGGGAGAACACTGAAGCTTTCTTT.

V is TRBV16 and J is TRBJ1-2; D perhaps matches TRBD1 (6 bases). This CDR3 comprises 14 residues. Germline assignment: CDR1 KGHSY and CDR2 FQNENV. Trimming removed 0 bases from V and 7 bases from J, with 12 bases in between. CDR3 in DNA: TGTGCCAGCAGCCAATCGGCAGGGGCCGGTGGCTACACCTTC. As protein: CASSQSAGAGGYTF.

By frequency in the sample, this clone is hyperexpanded. The DNA for the CDR3 is TGTGCCAGCTCACAAGGGGGCCTGACTGAAGCTTTCTTT. Its translation is CASSQGGLTEAFF. This sequence joins TRBV27 and TRBJ1-1; 7 positions agree with TRBD1. Per germline, CDR1 MNHEY and CDR2 SMNVEV (reference sequence). The length of the CDR3 is 13 residues. The ends lost 8 bases at V and 5 bases at J; junction bases unmatched: 8.

This sequence joins TRBV7-8 and TRBJ2-7; 8 bases fit TRBD1. Trimming cost V 3 bases and J 6 bases; bases outside gene matches: 7. The CDR3 has 14 residues. Per the germline V gene, CDR1 is SGHVS and CDR2 is FQNEAQ. CDR3 nucleotide sequence: TGTGCCAGCAGCTTGGGAGCAGGGGGCGGCGAGCAGTACTTC. Translated, it gives CASSLGAGGGEQYF.

This clone came up a few times. The V and J genes are TRBV6-5 and TRBJ2-7, with TRBD1 as a possible D gene (6 bases). With 0 bases removed from V and 0 bases from J, the gap between germline ends came to 12 bases. Germline lookup yields CDR1 MNHEY and CDR2 SVGAGI. This CDR3 has 16 amino acids. The CDR3: CASSYSWTVLSYEQYF. DNA for the CDR3: TGTGCCAGCAGTTACTCTTGGACAGTCCTCTCCTACGAGCAGTACTTC.

The chain has TRBV4-3 and TRBJ2-2, with 9 bases that match TRBD1. The CDR3 is made up of 17 amino acids. V shed 1 base, J shed 7 bases, and the junction held 10 bases outside the gene matches. Germline-derived CDR1 and CDR2 are LGHNA and YSLEER. CDR3 sequence: CASSQGTGVRANGELFF. CDR3 DNA sequence: TGCGCCAGCAGCCAAGGGACAGGGGTTCGGGCAAACGGGGAGCTGTTTTTT.

V and J are TRBV6-1 and TRBJ1-5, with D possibly TRBD1 on 5 matching bases. Trimming left V 6 bases short and J 5 bases short, with 17 bases between. The CDR3 runs 15 residues. The V gene's germline CDR1 is MNHNS and CDR2 SASEGT. For the CDR3, the DNA is TGTGCCAGCAGACCCCGGGACTGGGCCTATCAGCCCCAGCATTTT. Translation: CASRPRDWAYQPQHF.